This T cell receptor (beta chain) was recorded in a study of cytomegalovirus exposure and HLA in healthy donors. Whole-study findings and limits: The sole available immune exposure information was CMV serostatus. In a later analysis, parvovirus B19, influenza, CMV and Epstein-Barr virus appeared linked to several top co-occurrence clusters. A list of roughly 180 TCR beta chains associated with cytomegalovirus was given.

This CDR3 comprises 14 residues. Trimming stripped 5 bases from V and 4 bases from J, with 14 bases between. The V gene's germline CDR1 is SGHVS and CDR2 FNYEAQ. As regards this clone: Antigen specificity is unknown.

Researchers ran the PCR with 60 Vbeta and 13 Jbeta primers. Clones were read by immunoSEQ multiplex PCR, and TCRdb kept only the in-frame ones, dropping some. The table includes about 130,000 clones, under 85% detected once. Whereas donors were nominally healthy upon sampling, unrecorded immune exposures were probable. What was sequenced was PBMCs. The chain recombines TRBV7-6 with TRBJ1-1; no definite D call. The sequence was collected from a male donor in good health and CMV-seropositive. Here the CDR3 DNA reads TGTGCCAGCAGCCACCCCAGCGCGACCACTGAAGCTTTCTTT. Protein: CASSHPSATTEAFF.